The subject of this entry is one T cell receptor (beta chain). Its antigen is as yet unknown. TCRdb keeps only in-frame clones here, not all; method: immunoSEQ multiplex PCR. In the table there are about 680,000 clones, 89% of which are singletons. This sample was taken from a study of Ad26.COV2.S vaccination and SARS-CoV-2 variants. Specified treatment: some 19 received Ad26.COV2.S at low or high dose, single or two shots; five or six received placebo; per-sample allocation not given. Vaccine and placebo recipients were sampled on day 63 after the first injection. The administered vaccine (an Ad26 vector) expressed Wuhan-strain SARS-CoV-2 spike. Whole-study findings and limits: Comparable non-spike TCR breadth was observed in vaccine and placebo recipients.

Unmatched junction bases numbered 9, after V lost 5 bases and J lost 6 bases. Per germline, CDR1 KGHSH and CDR2 LQKENI. CDR3 length: 14 amino acids. The sequence was obtained from a person aged 18-60 years who received the Ad26.COV2.S COVID-19 vaccine or a placebo. This chain joins TRBV18 and TRBJ1-2; 7 bases match TRBD1. The starting material was peripheral blood, obtained in a trial of Ad26.COV2.S vaccine versus placebo. CDR3 sequence (DNA): TGTGCCAGCTCAGACAACAGGGGAAAGGATGGCTACACCTTC. This gives the protein CASSDNRGKDGYTF.